Presented here are 5 T cell receptor beta chains from one specimen sequenced in a study of shared clonotypes between healthy human individuals. Using immunoSEQ multiplex PCR, the repertoire was profiled, and TCRdb retains in-frame clones only, with some absent. The sample yields some 1,600,000 clones, 98% seen once. Source material: naive CD4+ T cells sorted from blood. Stated subset: CD45RA+ positively selected. The receptor source for this set is a man aged 30 to 45 in good health.

The rearrangement uses TRBV5-1 and TRBJ2-1; D tentatively fits TRBD1 or TRBD2 (7 bases each). Germline CDR1 and CDR2: SGHRS and YFSETQ. The CDR3 is made up of 16 amino acids. Trimming shortened V by 4 bases and J by 5 bases, and 19 bases separated the two germline ends. CDR3 nucleotides: TGCGCCAGCAGCGGCAACCCAGGGGGGGCTAACAATGAGCAGTTCTTC. Amino acids: CASSGNPGGANNEQFF. The full variable domain, its missing parts supplied by reference TRBV5-1 and TRBJ2-1, is KAGVTQTPRYLIKTRGQQVTLSCSPISGHRSVSWYQQTPGQGLQFLFEYFSETQRNKGNFPGRFSGRQFSNSRSEMNVSTLELGDSALYLCASSGNPGGANNEQFFGPGTRLTVL.

The chain recombines TRBV7-6 with TRBJ2-3; D gene unclear. V lost 4 bases, J lost 5 bases, and 7 bases lay in between. The length of the CDR3 is 12 residues. Germline assignment: CDR1 SGHVS and CDR2 FNYEAQ. CDR3 in amino acids: CASSSTEDTQYF. The CDR3 DNA reads TGTGCCAGCAGCTCCACGGAAGATACGCAGTATTTT.

This chain links TRBV7-2 with TRBJ2-5; TRBD1 might be the D (5 bases). CDR1 and CDR2 (germline): SGHTA, FQGNSA. V lost 1 base and J 2 bases, leaving 11 bases between the germline ends. The CDR3 consists of 15 residues. The CDR3 sequence: CASSLVRAAQETQYF. The CDR3 DNA reads TGTGCCAGCAGCTTAGTCAGGGCCGCACAAGAGACCCAGTACTTC.

The V call is TRBV15, the J call TRBJ2-3; D is perhaps TRBD1 or TRBD2 (5 bases each). V was shortened by 0 bases and J by 4 bases, with 14 bases between the two germline ends. CDR3 length equals 16 residues. Germline CDR1 is LNHNV and CDR2 is YYDKDF (reference sequence). As DNA, the CDR3 is TGTGCCACCAGCAGAGAGAAGGGAATGGGACCAGATACGCAGTATTTT. This codes for CATSREKGMGPDTQYF.

The V call is TRBV9, the J call TRBJ1-5, with no clear D. Per germline, CDR1 SGDLS and CDR2 YYNGEE. This CDR3 is built from 13 residues. Trimming shortened V by 2 bases and J by 3 bases, and 6 bases separated the two germline ends. The CDR3 sequence: CASSVGNNQPQHF. The DNA for the CDR3 is TGTGCCAGCAGCGTGGGGAACAATCAGCCCCAGCATTTT.